What follows are 5 T cell receptor beta chains derived from one specimen sequenced in a study of cytomegalovirus exposure and HLA in healthy donors. The PCR had 60 Vbeta and 13 Jbeta primers. Data came from immunoSEQ multiplex PCR; TCRdb stores just in-frame clones and leaves some out. The table includes over 65,000 clones, about 68% detected once. The specimen sequenced was PBMCs. All receptors derive from a woman aged 25 to 39 in good health and CMV-seropositive.

The chain is built from TRBV9 and TRBJ2-7, with 8 bases fitting TRBD1. Trimming removed 3 bases from V and 4 bases from J; junction bases left unmatched: 6. CDR3 length: 14 residues. CDR1 is SGDLS and CDR2 is YYNGEE in the germline V gene. For the CDR3, the DNA is TGTGCCAGCAGCGCCGGGACAGGAGGATACGAGCAGTACTTC. Translating gives CASSAGTGGYEQYF.

The rearrangement uses TRBV6-6 and TRBJ2-1; no clear D gene. V lost 5 bases and J 4 bases, leaving 9 bases between the germline ends. The CDR3 totals 13 residues. CDR1 and CDR2 from the germline V gene are MNHNY and SVGAGI (reference sequence). The CDR3 protein is CASSMSGYNEQFF. The CDR3 DNA reads as TGTGCCAGCAGTATGTCCGGGTACAATGAGCAGTTCTTC.

CDR3 DNA: TGTGCCAGCAAGCAAGGGGTGGGCAATAATTCACCCCTCCACTTT. Protein product: CASKQGVGNNSPLHF. V gene TRBV9 combines with J gene TRBJ1-6, with D perhaps TRBD1 (5 bases). CDR1 and CDR2 from the germline V gene are SGDLS and YYNGEE. CDR3 length equals 15 residues. V lost 6 bases and J 5 bases, leaving 15 bases between the germline ends.

The chain joins TRBV2 to TRBJ1-5; perhaps TRBD1 as D (5 bases). The V gene's germline CDR1 is SNHLY and CDR2 FYNNEI. The germline V and J ends were trimmed by 2 bases and 7 bases, with 12 bases remaining between them. The CDR3 length is 14 residues. The CDR3 protein is CASSERGGPQPQHF. In DNA form, the CDR3 reads TGTGCCAGCAGTGAACGGGGGGGTCCACAGCCCCAGCATTTT.

The chain couples TRBV9 to TRBJ2-3, with TRBD1 as a possible D gene (6 bases). V was shortened by 5 bases and J by 0 bases, with 16 bases between the two germline ends. The CDR3 is made up of 16 amino acids. From germline, CDR1 is SGDLS and CDR2 YYNGEE. CDR3 sequence: CASSSRGSLSTDTQYF. CDR3 nucleotide sequence: TGTGCCAGCAGTTCTAGGGGGTCCCTTAGCACAGATACGCAGTATTTT.